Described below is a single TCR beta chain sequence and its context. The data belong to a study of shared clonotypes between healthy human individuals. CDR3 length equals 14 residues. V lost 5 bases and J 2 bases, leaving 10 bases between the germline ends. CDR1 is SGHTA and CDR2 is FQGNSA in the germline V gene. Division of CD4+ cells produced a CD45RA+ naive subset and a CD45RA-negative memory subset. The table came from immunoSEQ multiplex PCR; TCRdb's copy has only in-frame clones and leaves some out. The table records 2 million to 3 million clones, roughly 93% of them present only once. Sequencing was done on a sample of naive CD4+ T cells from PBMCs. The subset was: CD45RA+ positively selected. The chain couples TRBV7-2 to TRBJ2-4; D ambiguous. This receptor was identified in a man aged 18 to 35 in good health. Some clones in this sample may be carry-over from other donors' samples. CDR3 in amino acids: CASSPGGSKNIQYF. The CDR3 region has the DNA TGTGCCAGCAGCCCGGGTGGATCCAAAAACATTCAGTACTTC.